The present T cell receptor beta chain was sequenced within a study of cytomegalovirus exposure and HLA in healthy donors (dated by TCRdb to 2016 to 2017). Regarding the study in general: An earlier analysis of fewer than 750 of the donors reported about 260 Gb of sequence data and roughly 120 million unique TCR beta sequences obtained from around 190 million T cells. Alongside the repertoire data, information on donor age, sex, ethnicity and CMV serostatus was compiled. In addition to the first cohort of 666 subjects, a separate validation cohort of 120 different subjects was used. Rather than using new phenotypic data, the later analysis identified candidate immune exposures from TCR beta sequences and from how often those sequences occurred across donors. High-throughput TCR immunosequencing, statistical association of individual TCRs with disease status, and machine learning were combined to predict cytomegalovirus infection status. Because of strong linkage in the cohort, four or five DR-DQ haplotypes were treated as single units for association and clustering. The study aimed to test whether cataloging public T cell receptors could reveal signatures of past pathogen exposure. A later genetic analysis used genome-wide SNP genotypes for about three fifths of the 666 donors, treating that subset as a discovery cohort. Every repertoire in the discovery cohort had been generated on one and the same sequencing platform. The T cell repertoires of 666 subjects were profiled by immunosequencing and related to cytomegalovirus serostatus. Both class I and class II loci were covered by HLA typing, at four-digit resolution. In an earlier analysis of more than 550 of the donors, high-throughput TCR beta sequencing was used to judge whether each TCR beta V gene segment behaved as functional or pseudogenic. Roughly 300 gigabases of sequencing data and approximately 80 million unique TCR sequences were included in an early release covering around 650 HLA-typed donors. On average, 235,054 unique TCR beta nucleotide sequences were sequenced per donor among some 420 genotyped donors of the cohort, with 15% to 20% of those sequences being non-productive. Of the 300 to 450 genotyped donors, approximately 83% fell in the genetic ancestry cluster associated with self-reported Caucasian donors. To study patterns of TCR occurrence, a later analysis re-analyzed previously published TCR beta repertoires from under 750 donors and added high-resolution HLA genotyping. Typing coverage varied by locus: roughly 620-640 donors for A, B, C, DRB1 and DQB1; roughly 560 for DQA1; more than 600 for DPA1; some 470 for DPB1.

Overall results and qualifications from the work: In an earlier analysis of about 600 of the donors, most TCR beta V segments appeared in productive rearrangements about 87% or about 30% of the time, broadly matching IMGT annotations. A later analysis found that HLA-associated TCR beta chains were more clonally expanded and had lower generation probabilities than equally common non-associated chains. Three of the identified cytomegalovirus-associated TCR beta chains were confirmed in vitro to be specific for cytomegalovirus antigens. A further reported finding was that TCR beta sequences accurately predicted the HLA-A and HLA-B alleles for most subjects in the first cohort. The presence/absence analyses assumed that sequencing depth was roughly uniform across donors, and that assumption may not be true. A cluster of highly shared sequence variants was judged likely to represent a technical artifact of the sequencing pipeline. Across donors, most TCR sequences were observed very rarely, whereas some public TCRs were present in many individuals. Approximately 16 rarely observed V segments, including chromosome 9 orphons, were excluded from the earlier analysis of several hundred of the donors because counts were too low. A later analysis associated about 18,000 TCR beta sequences with specific HLA alleles at a false discovery rate of 0.05. Cytomegalovirus status was reported to be diagnosed by the classifier with high specificity and sensitivity in both the original and validation cohorts. Correlated functional status among segregating V segments might be attributable to linkage disequilibrium, but an unknown experimental factor could not be ruled out. In a later genetic analysis, a missense DCLRE1C variant was associated with V-gene and J-gene trimming of TCR beta chains, and the association was replicated in an independent cohort. Because some donors lacked HLA typing at each locus, the association tests relied only on the typed subset. Some IMGT-functional V segments, including TRBV6-2 and TRBV6-3, could not be told apart with the 87-base-pair reads, so those segments were excluded. According to a later analysis, parvovirus B19, influenza, CMV and Epstein-Barr virus appeared linked to several top co-occurrence clusters. The study listed 164 TCR beta chains as associated with cytomegalovirus. According to a later analysis, most CMV-associated TCR beta chains appeared to be HLA-restricted, and the HLA associations seemed to be driven largely by CMV exposure. A later analysis found that TCR association rates varied across HLA loci, with DRB1 alleles showing the most associated TCRs and HLA-C alleles the fewest. Assigning TCR associations to individual alleles was difficult when HLA alleles, especially DR and DQ, strongly co-occurred. In a later genetic analysis, fewer N-insertions in productive TCRs were reported among donors in an Asian-associated ancestry cluster than the roughly 700-donor mean. According to the authors, the approach could potentially be generalized to other disease states and immunological phenotypes. CMV serostatus was the only immune exposure information available for the cohort. Only TCR beta chains were sequenced in this cohort, and the absence of alpha or paired-chain data limited detectable features.

The germline V gene gives CDR1 as LGHNA and CDR2 as YNFKEQ. Clipping removes 0 bases from V and 4 bases from J, with 13 as the unmatched junction base count. The CDR3 covers 20 residues, taking in both the cysteine and the phenylalanine. Only the CDR3 portion is preserved as DNA: 60 bases, with reading frame beginning at the first base. The cohort was made up of several hundred healthy bone marrow donors. At the time of sampling, every cohort member was nominally healthy, though immune exposures that went unrecorded were likely present. The donor was CMV seropositive and belonged to the group of some 290 seropositive cohort members. Every donor gave a peripheral blood sample, and the peripheral blood mononuclear cells from that sample were used for TCR beta sequencing. The Qiagen DNeasy Blood Extraction Kit was used to extract genomic DNA from the blood cell samples. In regard to this clone: There is no known antigen for this receptor. No clone much larger than this one lies a single base away; base qualities are absent.

Libraries came from the immunoSEQ multiplex PCR assay. The multiplex PCR relied on a mix of 60 forward primers for TCR Vbeta segments and 13 reverse primers for TCR Jbeta segments. The CDR3 region of rearranged TCR beta genes was amplified from genomic DNA with a multiplex PCR assay. The amplified TCR beta libraries were sequenced on the Illumina HiSeq System as 87-base-pair reads. The paper's processing steps were these. In a later analysis, some 80 million unique TCR beta chains were counted across the 500 to 850 repertoires, and roughly 10 million of these chains were shared by at least two donors. Raw reads were error-corrected and collapsed into unique sequences by a nearest-neighbor algorithm in which closely related sequences were merged to remove PCR and sequencing errors. CDR3 sequences were aligned to IMGT reference sequences to assign V, D and J gene segments. For a sequence to be retained, a match of at least six nucleotides to both a V gene segment and a J gene segment was required. A rearrangement counted as productive if the CDR3 had no stop codons and remained in frame with V and J, and every other rearrangement counted as non-productive. Following IMGT convention, CDR3 was defined as the stretch from the second conserved V-encoded cysteine to the conserved J-encoded phenylalanine. The earlier analysis of about 640 of the donors excluded any sequence lacking an unambiguous match to a single V gene segment. An earlier analysis of fewer than 650 of the donors classified V segments as functional when productive rearrangements were above 56.7% and as segregating when the standard deviation between donors was above 5%. To diagnose cytomegalovirus status from the catalog of TCR beta chain sequences, a statistical classification framework was built. In a later analysis, V and J genes were assigned by comparing TCR nucleotide sequences against IMGT/GENE-DB human TR gene sequences. A later analysis assigned CDR3 sequences and most-parsimonious VDJ recombination scenarios with the TCRdist pipeline. A later analysis defined each TCR beta chain by its CDR3 amino acid sequence plus V-gene family, and excluded reads lacking a unique V-gene family. In a later analysis, 500 to 650 highly shared, low-generation-probability nucleotide sequences were removed to address suspected cross-contamination and a sequencing artifact. A later analysis calculated a clonal expansion index for each public chain from normalized within-repertoire ranks of inferred template counts. Generation probabilities in a later analysis came from a VDJ recombination model fitted to out-of-frame rearrangements, and those results were checked against IGoR. A later analysis scored TCR-TCR, TCR-HLA and TCR-CMV co-occurrence with hypergeometric tests, applying a repertoire-size bias correction to TCR pairs. A later analysis estimated false discovery rates by permuting HLA or CMV assignments 20 times. A later analysis grouped co-occurring TCRs with DBSCAN, adding TCRdist sequence similarity when clustering within HLA-allele-positive subsets. Repertoires with fewer than 30,000 or more than 120,000 public chains, plus five repertoires with anomalous nucleotide sharing, were excluded from co-occurrence clustering. Imported from immuneACCESS, the table was reduced by TCRdb to in-frame sequences with V and J called. These copies leave out some clones; in studies compared against another copy, an unresolved V gene accounts for under half, and the cause of the remainder is not known. That table gives V, J and clone size, and the DNA gave D and trimming. Here the sample has about 130,000 clones; less than 80% occur a single time. The ten most abundant clones make up around 4% of the sample.

Sequencing was performed on PBMCs. The sequence was obtained from a man aged 40-49 years in good health and CMV-seropositive. The sequence is built from TRBV4-2 and TRBJ2-6, with 9 middle bases fitting TRBD2. This receptor has the CDR3 CASSQELNSGSASGANVLTF. The DNA is as follows: TGTGCCAGCAGCCAAGAACTCAATAGCGGGAGTGCTTCCGGGGCCAACGTCCTGACTTTC.